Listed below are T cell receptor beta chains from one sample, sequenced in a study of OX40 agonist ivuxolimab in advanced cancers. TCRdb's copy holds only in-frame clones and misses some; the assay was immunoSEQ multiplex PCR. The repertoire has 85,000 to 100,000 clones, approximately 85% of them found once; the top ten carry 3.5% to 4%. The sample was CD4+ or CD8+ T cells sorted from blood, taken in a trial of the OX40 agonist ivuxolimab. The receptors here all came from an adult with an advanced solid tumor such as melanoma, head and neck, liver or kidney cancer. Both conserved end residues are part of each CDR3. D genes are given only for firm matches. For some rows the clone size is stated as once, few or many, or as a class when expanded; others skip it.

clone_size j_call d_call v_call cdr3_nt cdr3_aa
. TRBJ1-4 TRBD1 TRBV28 TGTGCCAGCAGTTTGACAGGGCCTAATGAAAAACTGTTTTTT CASSLTGPNEKLFF
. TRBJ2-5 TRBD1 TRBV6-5 TGTGCCAGCAGTCGAACAGGGGCAGAGACCCAGTACTTC CASSRTGAETQYF
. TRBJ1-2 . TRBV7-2 TGTGCCAGCAGCTTATGGGGGCGCGTTTATGGCTACACCTTC CASSLWGRVYGYTF
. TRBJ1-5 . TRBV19 TGTGCCAGTAGTATTAAGATTAATCAGCCCCAGCATTTT CASSIKINQPQHF
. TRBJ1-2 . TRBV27 TGTGCCAGCAGTTTATTGGCAGAAGCTAACTATGGCTACACCTTC CASSLLAEANYGYTF
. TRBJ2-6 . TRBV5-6 TGTGCCAGCAGCGGAGGGGCGGCTGGGGCCAACGTCCTGACTTTC CASSGGAAGANVLTF
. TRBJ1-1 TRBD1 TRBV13 TGTGCCAGCAGCCTAGGGACAGACCAAACTGAGGCTTTCTTT CASSLGTDQTEAFF
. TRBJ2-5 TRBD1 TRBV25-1 TGTGCCACAGGGGACAGGGAAAGAGAGACCCAGTACTTC CATGDRERETQYF
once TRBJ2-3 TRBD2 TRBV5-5 TGTGCCAGCAGCGGGACTAGCGGGAGAGATACGCAGTATTTT CASSGTSGRDTQYF
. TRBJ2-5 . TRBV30 TGTGCCTGGAGTGTCCCCGACGCAACAGTGAAAGAGACCCAGTACTTC CAWSVPDATVKETQYF
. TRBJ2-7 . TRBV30 TGTGCCTGGAGTGTACCTTTTAGGGTAAAGGCTTACGAGCAGTACTTC CAWSVPFRVKAYEQYF
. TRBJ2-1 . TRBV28 TGTGCCAGCAGCCCGGGCGCAACCTACAATGAGCAGTTCTTC CASSPGATYNEQFF
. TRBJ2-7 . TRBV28 TGTGCCAGCAGAGAAGGGGCCGGCTACGAGCAGTACTTC CASREGAGYEQYF
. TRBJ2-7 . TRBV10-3 TGTGCCATCAGTGCGGGACAAGGGCCTAACGAGCAGTACTTC CAISAGQGPNEQYF
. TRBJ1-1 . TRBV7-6 TGTGCCAGCAGCTTAGGGGAAGGGAGGTCTGAAGCTTTCTTT CASSLGEGRSEAFF
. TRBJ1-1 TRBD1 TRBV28 TGTGCCAGCAGTAAAAAAGGACAGGGGAGGACTCTATACATGAACACTGAAGCTTTCTTT CASSKKGQGRTLYMNTEAFF
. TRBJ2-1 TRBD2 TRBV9 TGTGCCAGCAGCGTAGGGTCAAGGGGACTAGCGGGGTACAATGAGCAGTTCTTC CASSVGSRGLAGYNEQFF
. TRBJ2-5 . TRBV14 TGTGCCAGCAGCCAAGATCAACTAGTCCGTGAGCAGTACTTC CASSQDQLVREQYF
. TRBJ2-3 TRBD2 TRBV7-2 TGTGCCAGCAGCCGAGCGGGAGCGCGAACAGATACGCAGTATTTT CASSRAGARTDTQYF
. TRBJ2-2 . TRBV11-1 TGTGCCAGCAGTTCAGTGAACACCGGGGAGCTGTTTTTT CASSSVNTGELFF
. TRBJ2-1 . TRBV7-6 TGTGCCAGCAGCTTAGATCCAGGGAGATACAATGAGCAGTTCTTC CASSLDPGRYNEQFF
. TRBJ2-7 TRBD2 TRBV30 TGTGCCTCCGAGACTAGCGCGGGCTACGAGCAGTACTTC CASETSAGYEQYF
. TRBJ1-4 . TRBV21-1 TGTGCCAGGGACCCGGGGACAGGGAATGAAAAACTGTTTTTT CARDPGTGNEKLFF
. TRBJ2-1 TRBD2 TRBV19 TGTGCCAGTAGTATAGGCAGAGCGGGGGGTACCTACAATGAGCAGTTCTTC CASSIGRAGGTYNEQFF
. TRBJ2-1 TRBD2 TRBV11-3 TGTGCCAGCAGCTTAGGGGTAGCGGGGAATGAGCAGTTCTTC CASSLGVAGNEQFF
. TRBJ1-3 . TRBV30 TGTGCCTGGACCATTGATGGGGGCCTTGGAAACACCATATATTTT CAWTIDGGLGNTIYF
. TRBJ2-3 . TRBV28 TGTGCCAGCCGAGAGAGCACAGATACGCAGTATTTT CASRESTDTQYF
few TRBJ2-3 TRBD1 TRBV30 TGTGCCTGGGAGAATACCGGGACAGGGACAGATACGCAGTATTTT CAWENTGTGTDTQYF
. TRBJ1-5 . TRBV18 TGTGCCAGCTCACCAGCAGGGGCCAATCAGCCCCAGCATTTT CASSPAGANQPQHF
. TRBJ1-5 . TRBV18 TGTGCCAGCTCACCTTTATCGACGGGAAATCAGCCCCAGCATTTT CASSPLSTGNQPQHF
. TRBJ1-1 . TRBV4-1 TGCGCCAGCAGCCAAGATGATGGGAGGGGGACTGAAGCTTTCTTT CASSQDDGRGTEAFF
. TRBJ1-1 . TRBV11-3 TGTGCCAGCAGCTTAGAAGCTACTGAAGCTTTCTTT CASSLEATEAFF
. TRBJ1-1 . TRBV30 TGTGCCTGGAGCCCAGCACAGGGAGTTGCTGAAGCTTTCTTT CAWSPAQGVAEAFF
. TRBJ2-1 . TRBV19 TGTGCCAGTAGTATAGGCGGTGAGCAGTTCTTC CASSIGGEQFF
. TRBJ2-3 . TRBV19 TGTGCCAGTAGTATATATCAGTGGCGTACGCAGTATTTT CASSIYQWRTQYF
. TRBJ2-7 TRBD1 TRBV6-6 TGTGCCAGCAGTCTCCGGGACAGGGGGCTGAACGAGCAGTACTTC CASSLRDRGLNEQYF
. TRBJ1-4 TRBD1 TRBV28 TGTGCCAGCAGTTTCAACACAGGGGGCCATGAAAAACTGTTTTTT CASSFNTGGHEKLFF
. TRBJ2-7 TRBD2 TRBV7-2 TGTGCCAGCAGCTTAAATGGGCTAGCGGCTTCCTACGAGCAGTACTTC CASSLNGLAASYEQYF
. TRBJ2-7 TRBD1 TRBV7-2 TGTGCCAGCAGCTCCCGGACAGGCGAGCAGTACTTC CASSSRTGEQYF
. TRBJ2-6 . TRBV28 TGTGCCAGCAGTGTTGGTTGGACCATCTCTGGGGCCAACGTCCTGACTTTC CASSVGWTISGANVLTF
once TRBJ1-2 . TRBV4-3 TGCGCCAGCAGCCAGGGGGTATCAGGGGAATCCTATGGCTACACCTTC CASSQGVSGESYGYTF
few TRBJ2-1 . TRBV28 TGTGCCAGCAGTTTAGGGGGGTCAGCGGATGAGCAGTTCTTC CASSLGGSADEQFF
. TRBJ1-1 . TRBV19 TGTGCCAGTAGTATAGACCGGATCATGTGGGACACTGAAGCTTTCTTT CASSIDRIMWDTEAFF
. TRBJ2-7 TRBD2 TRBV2 TGTGCCAGCAGTTACGTTAGCGGGAGGGCGGGAGAGCAGTACTTC CASSYVSGRAGEQYF
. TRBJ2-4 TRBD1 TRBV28 TGTGCCAGCAGTTCCCCTGCGAGGGGGCGAAACATTCAGTACTTC CASSSPARGRNIQYF
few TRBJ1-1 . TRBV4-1 TGCGCCAGCAGCCAAGTCCTGAACACTGAAGCTTTCTTT CASSQVLNTEAFF
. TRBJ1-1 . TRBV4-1 TGCGCCAGCAGCCCTCGCGAGGGGGGGACTGAAGCTTTCTTT CASSPREGGTEAFF
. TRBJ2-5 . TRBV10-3 TGTGCCATCAACAGCAGGGACCAAGAGACCCAGTACTTC CAINSRDQETQYF
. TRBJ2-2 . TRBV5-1 TGCGCCAGCAGCTTGGGTAGAAACACCGGGGAGCTGTTTTTT CASSLGRNTGELFF
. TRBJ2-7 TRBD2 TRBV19 TGTGCCAGTAGTCAATACGGGACTAGCGGTTACGAGCAGTACTTC CASSQYGTSGYEQYF
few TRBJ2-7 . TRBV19 TGTGCCAGTAGTATGGACAGATCCTACGAGCAGTACTTC CASSMDRSYEQYF
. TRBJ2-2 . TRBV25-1 TGTGCCAGCTCCCGCCTCAGCGTGGGAGTTGGTACCGGGGAGCTGTTTTTT CASSRLSVGVGTGELFF
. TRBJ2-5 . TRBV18 TGTGCCAGCTCACCAGACAGACAAGAGACCCAGTACTTC CASSPDRQETQYF